The rows below give T cell receptor beta chains drawn from one sample of a study of blood T cell repertoires in COVID-19. This table comes from immunoSEQ multiplex PCR, and its TCRdb copy is limited to in-frame clones, with some not included. This table holds roughly 100,000 clones, 70% to 90% found once. Specimen: peripheral blood. These receptors were collected from a human donor in a cohort sampled during active COVID-19. The CDR3 runs from the conserved cysteine through the conserved F or W. D genes are given only for firm matches. For some rows the clone size is stated as once, few or many, or as a class when expanded; others skip it.

TGTGCCAGAAGCCTCTACAGGGTAGTCAACTATGGCTACACCTTC CARSLYRVVNYGYTF TRBV5-3 NA TRBJ1-2 NA
TGTGCCAGCAGCACAGGCGTCGGGCCCCAGCATTTT CASSTGVGPQHF TRBV11-2 NA TRBJ1-5 NA
TGTGCCAGCAGTGACGGACTAGCGGGGGGGCCAGATACGCAGTATTTT CASSDGLAGGPDTQYF TRBV6-4 NA TRBJ2-3 TRBD2
TGTGCCAGCAGCTGGGGGGGAGGAGGAAGCAATCAGCCCCAGCATTTT CASSWGGGGSNQPQHF TRBV7-9 NA TRBJ1-5 NA
TGTGCCAGTAGTATGGAAGCGGGAGTCTTGGTCCAACGGTTCTTC CASSMEAGVLVQRFF TRBV19 NA TRBJ2-1 TRBD2
TGCAGCGTTGTGGGGGACAACGATAGCAATCAGCCCCAGCATTTT CSVVGDNDSNQPQHF TRBV29-1 once TRBJ1-5 NA
TGTGCCAGCAGCCCAGGACTCGCGCCCACAGATACGCAGTATTTT CASSPGLAPTDTQYF TRBV5-4 NA TRBJ2-3 NA
TGTGCCAGCAGCCCCGCCTATGCGGGGCCAACCTACGAGCAGTACTTC CASSPAYAGPTYEQYF TRBV5-6 NA TRBJ2-7 NA
TGTGCCAGCTCACCACTCGCCGGGACAGGGAGAAGCGAGCAGTACTTC CASSPLAGTGRSEQYF TRBV18 NA TRBJ2-7 TRBD1
TGCGCCAGCAGCCAAATGGGACAGGGAGTACAAGAGCAGTACTTC CASSQMGQGVQEQYF TRBV4-1 NA TRBJ2-7 TRBD1
TGTGCCAGCAGTTATAACGGAGATGGCTACACCTTC CASSYNGDGYTF TRBV6-6 NA TRBJ1-2 NA
TGTGCCAGCTCACCACTAGTCCGAAACACTGAAGCTTTCTTT CASSPLVRNTEAFF TRBV18 NA TRBJ1-1 NA
TGCGCCAGCAGCTTGGGGACAGGGGGTGAAAAACTGTTTTTT CASSLGTGGEKLFF TRBV5-1 NA TRBJ1-4 TRBD1
TGTGCCAGTAGTATTAGTGACAGGGGGGCCTTAGGTACGCAGTATTTT CASSISDRGALGTQYF TRBV19 NA TRBJ2-3 TRBD1
TGTGCCAGCAGTTCCGGGGTCGGGGGTGAAAAACTGTTTTTT CASSSGVGGEKLFF TRBV27 NA TRBJ1-4 NA
TGTGCCAGCAGCACACAGGAAGACAATGAGCAGTTCTTC CASSTQEDNEQFF TRBV6-6 NA TRBJ2-1 NA
TGCGCCAGCAGCCAAGGGAGGGCGGATTTAGCCAAAAACATTCAGTACTTC CASSQGRADLAKNIQYF TRBV4-3 NA TRBJ2-4 NA
TGTGCCAGCAGCTTAGCACTAGCGGGAGGGCCGCTCTTTGAGCAGTTCTTC CASSLALAGGPLFEQFF TRBV7-8 NA TRBJ2-1 TRBD2
TGTGCCAGTAGTATAGAGAGCGGGGGTAGGACAGATACGCAGTATTTT CASSIESGGRTDTQYF TRBV19 NA TRBJ2-3 TRBD2
TGTGCCAGCAGCGAACAGGGGGCGGGCGAGACCCAGTACTTC CASSEQGAGETQYF TRBV9 NA TRBJ2-5 TRBD1
TGTGCCAGCAGTTTCAGGACTAGCGGGAGTACAGATACGCAGTATTTT CASSFRTSGSTDTQYF TRBV28 NA TRBJ2-3 TRBD2
TGTGCCAGCACCCTGTTGCCGGCAGGGGGCTGGGATGAAGCTTTCTTT CASTLLPAGGWDEAFF TRBV5-4 NA TRBJ1-1 TRBD1
TGCAGCGCCTCCCCTAGCGGGCGGGGGACCCAGTACTTC CSASPSGRGTQYF TRBV29-1 NA TRBJ2-5 TRBD2
TGTGCCGCCAGTGATGTTGGAGGATCGTCAGAGACCCAGTACTTC CAASDVGGSSETQYF TRBV24-1 NA TRBJ2-5 NA